This TCR beta chain was sequenced in a study of CD8+ T cells in alopecia areata. Extraction of RNA preceded its reverse transcription into cDNA, which served as the sequencing template. Data came from immunoSEQ multiplex PCR; TCRdb stores just in-frame clones and leaves some out. Of 140,000 to 150,000 clones in the sample, nearly 55% were seen once. Noted treatment: oral pan-JAK inhibitor, 5-10 mg twice daily. It was from alopecia areata patients that lesional scalp punch biopsies and peripheral blood were collected. The CDR3 runs 12 residues. The germline gives CDR1 MNHEY, CDR2 SMNVEV (reference sequence). Trimming cost V 8 bases and J 0 bases, with 7 bases left between them.

The sequence came from a human donor with alopecia areata. This sample comprised CD8+ T cells sorted from blood, obtained at week 4, from a patient treated with tofacitinib. The chain is built from TRBV27 and TRBJ1-1; unclear D gene. The CDR3 protein is CASGPMNTEAFF. CDR3 DNA sequence: TGTGCCAGCGGTCCTATGAACACTGAAGCTTTCTTT.